These 28 T cell receptor beta chains were sequenced from one sample in a study of cytomegalovirus exposure and HLA in healthy donors. Profiled with immunoSEQ multiplex PCR; TCRdb holds only in-frame clones, not every one. The repertoire holds over 100,000 clones, with approximately 95% as singletons. Sequences were obtained from PBMCs. These receptors were taken from a woman under 30 in good health and CMV-seronegative.

This rearrangement joins TRBV19 to TRBJ2-1; 8 bases agree with TRBD1. CDR1 and CDR2 from the germline V gene are LNHDA and SQIVND (reference sequence). The length of the CDR3 is 15 residues. V shed 4 bases and J 3 bases; nucleotides not matched to a gene: 5. CDR3 coding DNA: TGTGCCAGTAGTAAACAGGGGGGCGACTACAATGAGCAGTTCTTC. Translated, it gives CASSKQGGDYNEQFF.

The chain employs TRBV6-5 and TRBJ1-1; perhaps TRBD1 as D (5 bases). Trimming left V 2 bases short and J 0 bases short, with 7 bases between. CDR1 is MNHEY and CDR2 is SVGAGI in the germline V gene. CDR3 length: 14 residues. The CDR3 sequence is CASSYGAMNTEAFF. The CDR3 coding sequence is TGTGCCAGCAGTTACGGGGCCATGAACACTGAAGCTTTCTTT.

This chain joins TRBV29-1 and TRBJ2-7; 8 bases agree with TRBD2. J gave up 11 bases and V 4 bases, and 13 bases lay outside the gene matches. Germline values: CDR1 SQVTM, CDR2 ANQGSEA. This CDR3 has 13 residues. Here the CDR3 reads CSVVSGMGFGEYF. DNA of the CDR3: TGCAGCGTTGTTAGCGGGATGGGGTTTGGGGAGTACTTC.

This rearrangement joins TRBV29-1 to TRBJ1-2, with a weak D call TRBD1 (5 bases). Germline lookup yields CDR1 SQVTM and CDR2 ANQGSEA. CDR3 size: 14 residues. Between the trimmed V and J ends, which lost 6 bases and 0 bases, there was a span of 14 bases. CDR3 DNA sequence: TGCAGCGTGTCGGACGGCAGGGCTAACTATGGCTACACCTTC. Its translation is CSVSDGRANYGYTF.

J is TRBJ2-1 and V is TRBV10-3; 14 bases align to TRBD2. V was pared by 10 bases and J by 13 bases, with 9 bases of the junction left unmatched. The CDR3 totals 13 residues. The germline V gene has CDR1 ENHRY and CDR2 SYGVKD. The DNA for the CDR3 is TGTGCCAGCAGACTAGCGGGAGGGCCTGAACAGTTCTTC. Encoded protein: CASRLAGGPEQFF.

The rearrangement uses TRBV18 and TRBJ2-3, with 8 bases identical to TRBD2. This CDR3 comprises 13 residues. Per the germline V gene, CDR1 is KGHSH and CDR2 is LQKENI. The ends lost 9 bases at V and 4 bases at J; junction bases unmatched: 6. This CDR3 is CARQRELADTQYF. CDR3 in DNA: TGTGCCAGGCAGCGGGAGTTAGCAGATACGCAGTATTTT. The variable domain in full, completed from reference TRBV18 and TRBJ2-3, reads NAGVMQNPRHLVRRRGQEARLRCSPMKGHSHVYWYRQLPEEGLKFMVYLQKENIIDESGMPKERFSAEFPKEGPSILRIQQVVRGDSAAYFCARQRELADTQYFGPGTRLTVL.

This clone was observed a single time. The chain couples TRBV5-4 to TRBJ2-1, with TRBD2 as a possible D gene (7 bases). Germline V gene data show CDR1 as SGHNT and CDR2 as YYREEE (reference sequence). This CDR3 has 16 residues. V lost 4 bases and J 7 bases, leaving 21 bases between the germline ends. CDR3 in DNA: TGTGCCAGCAGCAATCGGGCGGGGGCGGAGAATAATGAGCAGTTCTTC. Protein: CASSNRAGAENNEQFF.

Turning to this clone: Other DNA sequences within the sample encode an identical CDR3. V is TRBV18 and J is TRBJ1-5; D remains ambiguous. V lost 3 bases and J 4 bases, leaving 7 bases between the germline ends. The CDR3 length is 13 residues. CDR1 is KGHSH and CDR2 is LQKENI in the germline V gene. The CDR3 sequence: CASSPGGNQPQHF. As DNA, the CDR3 is TGTGCCAGCTCACCCGGAGGGAATCAGCCCCAGCATTTT.

The CDR3, as DNA: TGCGCCAGCAGCTCGGGACTAGCTAGCACAGATACGCAGTATTTT. It codes for CASSSGLASTDTQYF. The rearrangement uses TRBV5-1 and TRBJ2-3; 9 nucleotides align to TRBD2. Germline loops: CDR1 SGHRS, CDR2 YFSETQ. The CDR3 extends over 15 amino acids. J was trimmed by 0 bases and V by 3 bases; bases with no gene match: 2.

Here the CDR3 reads CASRQGAGYTF. CDR3 DNA sequence: TGTGCCAGCAGACAGGGAGCTGGCTACACCTTC. V is TRBV27 and J is TRBJ1-2; TRBD1 might be the D (6 bases). The CDR3 runs to 11 residues. Germline V gene lookup returns CDR1 MNHEY and CDR2 SMNVEV (reference sequence). The V end lost 6 bases, the J end lost 7 bases, and 9 bases lay between the germline ends.

The V gene is TRBV7-8, the J gene TRBJ2-2; 14 positions match TRBD2. The CDR3 length is 17 residues. Per the germline V gene, CDR1 is SGHVS and CDR2 is FQNEAQ. Trimming removed 3 bases from V and 8 bases from J; junction bases left unmatched: 8. The CDR3 DNA reads as TGTGCCAGCAGCTTGCTGGGACTAGCGGGAGTCCATGGGGAGCTGTTTTTT. This translates into CASSLLGLAGVHGELFF.

The V gene is TRBV4-1, the J gene TRBJ1-1, with a possible D match to TRBD1 (6 bases). The V gene lost 1 base and the J gene lost 4 bases, with 16 bases spanning the gap. CDR1 is MGHRA and CDR2 is YSYEKL in the germline V gene. CDR3 length: 16 amino acids. The CDR3 spells CASSQGLTGWGTEAFF. The CDR3 DNA follows: TGCGCCAGCAGCCAAGGCCTGACAGGTTGGGGCACTGAAGCTTTCTTT.

The chain has TRBV6-1 and TRBJ2-3; 9 bases are a match to TRBD2. J lost 6 bases, V lost 6 bases, and 10 bases had no gene match. Germline CDR1 is MNHNS and CDR2 is SASEGT. The length of the CDR3 is 15 residues. CDR3 residues: CASSDSSGARDTQYF. The DNA of the CDR3 is TGTGCCAGCAGCGACTCTAGCGGGGCCCGCGATACGCAGTATTTT.

The V and J genes are TRBV7-9 and TRBJ1-5, with TRBD1 as a possible D gene (5 bases). This CDR3 spans 16 amino acids. Trimming removed 5 bases at V and 5 bases at J, with 19 bases between. Germline V gene data show CDR1 as SEHNR and CDR2 as FQNEAQ (reference sequence). The CDR3 DNA is TGTGCCAGCAGCAACACCCTCCCGGGGGGTTATCAGCCCCAGCATTTT. Its protein product is CASSNTLPGGYQPQHF.

The chain is built from TRBV4-3 and TRBJ2-1; 10 nucleotides align to TRBD2. Trimming took 1 base from V and 6 from J; bases not matched to a gene: 0. The CDR3 runs 14 residues. The germline gives CDR1 LGHNA, CDR2 YSLEER. DNA for the CDR3: TGCGCCAGCAGCCAAGCTAGCGGGAGCAATGAGCAGTTCTTC. Residues: CASSQASGSNEQFF.

The V and J genes are TRBV9 and TRBJ2-7; 9 nucleotides line up with TRBD1. Germline V CDR1 and CDR2: SGDLS, YYNGEE. Germline trimming cut 5 bases from V and 7 bases from J; bases unmatched to any gene: 7. This CDR3 spans 13 amino acids. The CDR3 loop reads CASSPTGGREQYF. In DNA form, the CDR3 reads TGTGCCAGCAGTCCCACAGGGGGCCGGGAGCAGTACTTC.

V is TRBV5-1 and J is TRBJ2-5; TRBD1 might be the D (6 bases). V was clipped by 3 bases and J by 5 bases, with 11 bases between them. Germline lookup yields CDR1 SGHRS and CDR2 YFSETQ. This CDR3 comprises 13 residues. The CDR3: CASSSGVDETQYF. The DNA of the CDR3 is TGCGCCAGCAGCTCAGGGGTGGACGAGACCCAGTACTTC.

CDR3 sequence reads: CASSEAPDIWNYGYTF. CDR3 in DNA: TGTGCCAGCAGTGAAGCCCCGGACATCTGGAACTATGGCTACACCTTC. The gene calls are TRBV6-1 and TRBJ1-2, with TRBD1 as a possible D gene (5 bases). The CDR3 is made up of 16 amino acids. The germline CDR1 and CDR2 sequences are MNHNS and SASEGT. V was trimmed by 0 bases and J by 2 bases, leaving 13 bases between them.

In this sample, this clone turned up a few times. The chain couples TRBV6-1 to TRBJ2-3, with 7 positions matching TRBD1. V trimming: 4 bases; J trimming: 6 bases; junction bases outside the gene matches: 7. Per the germline V gene, CDR1 is MNHNS and CDR2 is SASEGT. CDR3 length: 14 residues. CDR3 coding DNA: TGTGCCAGCAGTGCCGGACAGGTGGAGGATACGCAGTATTTT. Translated: CASSAGQVEDTQYF.

The chain joins TRBV5-1 to TRBJ2-1; 9 nucleotides match TRBD2. CDR1 and CDR2 (germline): SGHRS, YFSETQ. The CDR3 runs to 14 residues. V shed 2 bases, J shed 12 bases, and the junction held 9 bases outside the gene matches. The CDR3 region is CASSLETSGQGQFF. The CDR3 DNA sequence: TGCGCCAGCAGCTTAGAGACTAGCGGTCAAGGGCAGTTCTTC. The complete variable domain, with remaining parts taken from reference TRBV5-1 and TRBJ2-1, reads KAGVTQTPRYLIKTRGQQVTLSCSPISGHRSVSWYQQTPGQGLQFLFEYFSETQRNKGNFPGRFSGRQFSNSRSEMNVSTLELGDSALYLCASSLETSGQGQFFGPGTRLTVL.

The chain recombines TRBV18 with TRBJ2-7, with 11 bases that match TRBD2. The germline gives CDR1 KGHSH, CDR2 LQKENI. V lost 6 bases, J lost 2 bases, and 9 bases stayed unmatched. The CDR3 has 16 residues. As DNA, the CDR3 is TGTGCCAGCTCCCCCGGGACTAGCGGAGTGACCTACGAGCAGTACTTC. Translating gives CASSPGTSGVTYEQYF.

The rearrangement links TRBV6-1 to TRBJ1-1, with unresolved D. Deletions cut 7 bases from V and 3 bases from J, with 12 bases between. CDR1 and CDR2 from the germline V gene are MNHNS and SASEGT. This CDR3 spans 13 amino acids. The CDR3 spells CASTFGSDTEAFF. DNA of the CDR3: TGTGCCAGCACCTTCGGGTCGGACACTGAAGCTTTCTTT.

The V and J genes are TRBV6-4 and TRBJ2-1, with 10 bases lining up with TRBD2. V shed 5 bases, J shed 9 bases, and the junction held 10 bases outside the gene matches. The CDR3 sequence is 15 residues long. Looked up from germline, CDR1 is MRHNA and CDR2 is SNTAGT. CDR3 sequence reads: CASSPGTSDPSEQFF. CDR3 coding DNA: TGTGCCAGCAGTCCCGGGACTAGCGACCCAAGTGAGCAGTTCTTC.

The chain uses TRBV6-1 and TRBJ2-3; 9 bases match TRBD2. Per the germline V gene, CDR1 is MNHNS and CDR2 is SASEGT. The CDR3 is 16 residues long. Germline trimming cut 1 base from V and 5 bases from J; bases unmatched to any gene: 7. CDR3 region: CASSEVAGGPGDTQYF. CDR3 nucleotide sequence: TGTGCCAGCAGTGAAGTGGCGGGGGGGCCAGGAGATACGCAGTATTTT.

The chain couples TRBV30 to TRBJ2-3; 10 positions match TRBD1. The CDR3 length is 16 residues. V was pared by 2 bases and J by 4 bases, with 9 bases of the junction left unmatched. Germline CDR1 GTSNPN, CDR2 SVGIG (reference sequence). The DNA for the CDR3 is TGTGCCTGGAGTTTATGGACAGGGGGATTATCAGATACGCAGTATTTT. Its protein product is CAWSLWTGGLSDTQYF.

This sequence joins TRBV7-2 and TRBJ1-1; no reliable D call. With 5 bases removed from V and 5 bases from J, the gap between germline ends came to 21 bases. This CDR3 is built from 16 residues. Per the germline V gene, CDR1 is SGHTA and CDR2 is FQGNSA. The DNA of the CDR3 is TGTGCCAGCAGCCCCGTCTCGTGGGCCCATCGGACTGAAGCTTTCTTT. It yields the protein CASSPVSWAHRTEAFF.

CDR3 region: CASSEVNVKSSYNEQFF. CDR3 coding DNA: TGTGCCAGCAGTGAAGTGAACGTAAAGAGCTCCTACAATGAGCAGTTCTTC. The chain couples TRBV6-1 to TRBJ2-1; no clear D gene. The CDR3 extends over 17 amino acids. Germline lookup yields CDR1 MNHNS and CDR2 SASEGT. Deletions cut 1 base from V and 0 bases from J, with 13 bases between.

The chain recombines TRBV27 with TRBJ2-6, with a tentative D call TRBD1 (6 bases). CDR1 and CDR2 (germline): MNHEY, SMNVEV (reference sequence). The germline V and J ends were trimmed by 10 bases and 4 bases, with 17 bases remaining between them. The CDR3 spans 15 residues. The CDR3 region has the DNA TGTGCCACCAGGGGACAAGGAACCGGGGCCAACGTCCTGACTTTC. It yields the protein CATRGQGTGANVLTF.